This TCR beta chain was profiled in a study of early T cells in non-severe SARS-CoV-2 infection. Overall study context: Bulk RNA taken from unsorted whole blood was sequenced, leaving chains unpaired.

Unique molecular identifiers tagged individual cDNA molecules. Each CDR3 protein is one row after TCRdb ran MiXCR on the 5' RACE reads. Counted here are some 50,000 distinct CDR3 sequences, roughly 10% occurring once; the ten biggest clones make up 4.5% to 5.5%. Overall study results and limits: Using VDJdb, the matching emphasized anti-spike CD8 responses while missing private and CD4 specificities.

Points on this clonotype: Its cognate antigen is unknown.

Germline CDR1 reads SGHTA; CDR2 reads FQGNSA. This CDR3 is 15 amino acids long. With V trimmed by 2 bases and J by 5 bases, 7 bases remained unmatched. The sequence was collected from an adult who was a healthcare worker with PCR-confirmed SARS-CoV-2 infection or an uninfected control (not recorded which). The chain recombines TRBV7-2 with TRBJ1-1, with 8 bases identical to TRBD1. What was sequenced was whole blood. In nucleotides, the CDR3 is TGTGCCAGCAGCTTACGGAGCAGGGGGCTTACTGAAGCTTTCTTT. It is translated as CASSLRSRGLTEAFF. Using reference TRBV7-2 and TRBJ1-1 for the parts outside the CDR3, the full variable domain is GAGVSQSPSNKVTEKGKDVELRCDPISGHTALYWYRQSLGQGLEFLIYFQGNSAPDKSGLPSDRFSAERTGGSVSTLTIQRTQQEDSAVYLCASSLRSRGLTEAFFGQGTRLTVV.